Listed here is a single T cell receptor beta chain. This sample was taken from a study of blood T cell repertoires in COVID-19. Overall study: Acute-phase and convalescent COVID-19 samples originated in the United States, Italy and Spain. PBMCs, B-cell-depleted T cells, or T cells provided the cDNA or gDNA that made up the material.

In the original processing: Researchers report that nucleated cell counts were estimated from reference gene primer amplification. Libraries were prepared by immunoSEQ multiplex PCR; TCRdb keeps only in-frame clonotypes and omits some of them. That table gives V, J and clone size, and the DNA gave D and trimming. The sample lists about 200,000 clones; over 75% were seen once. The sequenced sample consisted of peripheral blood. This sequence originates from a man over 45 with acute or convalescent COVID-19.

The CDR3 sequence: CASTAGGAYNEQFF. CDR3 DNA sequence: TGTGCCAGCACAGCGGGGGGAGCCTACAATGAGCAGTTCTTC. The chain carries TRBV2 and TRBJ2-1, with 9 bases aligning to TRBD2. Germline trimming cut 7 bases from V and 2 bases from J; bases unmatched to any gene: 3. CDR3 size: 14 residues. The germline CDR1 and CDR2 sequences are SNHLY and FYNNEI.